Each of the 12 T cell receptor beta chains below was sequenced from the same sample in a study of T cells in tuberculosis. The time point was: new active TB diagnosis, blood taken before or within 7 days of starting treatment. TCRdb keeps only in-frame clones here, not all; method: immunoSEQ multiplex PCR. The table has some 34,000 clones, nearly 90% seen once. The sequencing used PBMCs, collected at tuberculosis diagnosis. The receptors shown here come from an adult with tuberculosis.

The chain employs TRBV27 and TRBJ1-5; TRBD1 aligns across 7 bases. CDR1 MNHEY and CDR2 SMNVEV come from the germline V gene (reference sequence). This CDR3 has 15 residues. V was clipped by 6 bases and J by 5 bases; unmatched bases: 10. DNA for the CDR3: TGTGCCAGCAGGCTACAGGGGCCCGACCATCAGCCCCAGCATTTT. Encoded protein: CASRLQGPDHQPQHF.

This clone has only one observation. The chain carries TRBV7-6 and TRBJ2-5, with D hard to call. CDR1 and CDR2 (germline): SGHVS, FNYEAQ. The CDR3 length is 13 residues. V shed 4 bases and J shed 3 bases, with 9 bases lying between them. CDR3 nucleotides: TGTGCCAGCAGCTCATACAGAGAAGAGACCCAGTACTTC. It specifies CASSSYREETQYF. The whole variable domain, filled in from reference TRBV7-6 and TRBJ2-5, reads GAGVSQSPRYKVTKRGQDVALRCDPISGHVSLYWYRQALGQGPEFLTYFNYEAQQDKSGLPNDRFSAERPEGSISTLTIQRTEQRDSAMYRCASSSYREETQYFGPGTRLLVL.

This chain connects TRBV29-1 to TRBJ2-1; 13 nucleotides match TRBD2. Germline V gene data show CDR1 as SQVTM and CDR2 as ANQGSEA. The CDR3 runs 14 residues. J lost 9 bases, V lost 6 bases, and 8 bases had no gene match. The CDR3 coding sequence is TGCAGCGTAACCACTAGCGGGGGGGCCATTGAGCAGTTCTTC. Amino acids: CSVTTSGGAIEQFF.

The rearrangement uses TRBV7-9 and TRBJ1-4, with unresolved D. The CDR3 is 16 amino acids. Germline values: CDR1 SEHNR, CDR2 FQNEAQ (reference sequence). Trimming took 5 bases from V and 0 from J, leaving 13 bases between them. The CDR3 sequence: CASSPDGLATNEKLFF. The CDR3 DNA follows: TGTGCCAGCAGCCCCGACGGACTTGCAACTAATGAAAAACTGTTTTTT.

The chain recombines TRBV30 with TRBJ1-5, with D unclear. The CDR3 runs 13 residues. Germline values: CDR1 GTSNPN, CDR2 SVGIG (reference sequence). Trimming took off 1 base at V and 10 bases at J, with 14 bases between the two ends. The CDR3 is CAWSGGDSRPQHF. The CDR3 DNA follows: TGTGCCTGGAGTGGCGGGGATTCCCGTCCCCAGCATTTT.

The rearrangement uses TRBV7-3 and TRBJ1-2; D unresolved. Germline V gene data show CDR1 as SGHTA and CDR2 as FQGTGA. With 5 bases removed from V and 8 bases from J, the gap between germline ends came to 9 bases. This CDR3 comprises 11 residues. The CDR3 coding sequence is TGTGCCAGCAGCCCTCGCGAAGGCTACACCTTC. Amino acids: CASSPREGYTF.

J is TRBJ2-1 and V is TRBV5-5; possible D gene TRBD1, 6 bases. Trimming removed 0 bases at V and 2 bases at J, with 9 bases between. The CDR3 is made up of 15 amino acids. In germline, CDR1 is SGHKS, CDR2 YYEKEE (reference sequence). The chain's CDR3 is CASSLGTATYNEQFF. In DNA form, the CDR3 reads TGTGCCAGCAGCTTGGGGACAGCGACCTACAATGAGCAGTTCTTC. Using reference TRBV5-5 and TRBJ2-1 for the parts outside the CDR3, the full variable domain is DAGVTQSPTHLIKTRGQQVTLRCSPISGHKSVSWYQQVLGQGPQFIFQYYEKEERGRGNFPDRFSARQFPNYSSELNVNALLLGDSALYLCASSLGTATYNEQFFGPGTRLTVL.

This clone was counted once. The genes are TRBV5-4 and TRBJ2-7; D is possibly TRBD2 (5 bases). CDR1 and CDR2 (germline): SGHNT, YYREEE (reference sequence). V lost 4 bases to trimming and J lost 2 bases, with 16 bases between them. The CDR3 has 15 amino acids. CDR3 nucleotide sequence: TGTGCCAGCAGCGCCCCTTTGAGGGCCGCCTACGAGCAGTACTTC. Its translation is CASSAPLRAAYEQYF.

This clone has just one count. The chain employs TRBV5-4 and TRBJ1-4; D is possibly TRBD1 (5 bases). The V gene's germline CDR1 is SGHNT and CDR2 YYREEE (reference sequence). The V and J ends lost 4 bases and 8 bases respectively, with 15 bases between them. CDR3 size: 14 residues. This CDR3 is CASSPGTLREKLFF. CDR3 bases: TGTGCCAGCAGCCCCGGGACTCTAAGGGAAAAACTGTTTTTT.

J is TRBJ2-6 and V is TRBV27; D perhaps matches TRBD2 (6 bases). Per the germline V gene, CDR1 is MNHEY and CDR2 is SMNVEV (reference sequence). The V end was cut by 1 base, the J end by 0 bases, with 13 bases between. The length of the CDR3 is 18 residues. CDR3 protein: CASSLWGDAASGANVLTF. The CDR3 coding sequence is TGTGCCAGCAGTTTATGGGGGGACGCTGCCTCTGGGGCCAACGTCCTGACTTTC.

J is TRBJ2-1 and V is TRBV7-9; 10 nucleotides line up with TRBD2. The germline CDR1 and CDR2 sequences are SEHNR and FQNEAQ (reference sequence). V dropped 1 base and J dropped 8; count of bases not matched to a gene: 8. The CDR3 has 16 residues. This chain's CDR3 is CASSLEGLAGEDEQFF. In nucleotides, the CDR3 is TGTGCCAGCAGCTTAGAGGGGCTAGCGGGAGAGGATGAGCAGTTCTTC.

The chain couples TRBV19 to TRBJ2-7; 7 nucleotides line up with TRBD2. With 6 bases clipped from V and 4 bases from J, the junction kept 9 bases outside the gene matches. Germline CDR1 and CDR2: LNHDA and SQIVND (reference sequence). The CDR3 is 14 amino acids. This CDR3 reads CASSFSAGVYEQYF. The CDR3 DNA reads TGTGCCAGTAGCTTTTCGGCGGGAGTGTACGAGCAGTACTTC.